The entry that follows covers one T cell receptor beta chain sequence. Treatment reported: oral pan-JAK inhibitor, 5-10 mg twice daily. Patients with alopecia areata provided lesional scalp punch biopsies as well as peripheral blood. This entry is derived from a study of CD8+ T cells in alopecia areata. RNA was isolated and reverse transcribed to cDNA, the sequencing template. Sequencing used immunoSEQ multiplex PCR; TCRdb keeps in-frame clones, though not all of them. This sample yields over 60,000 clones, of which approximately 44% are seen a single time; 20% belongs to the top ten. The sequence derives from a human donor with alopecia areata. Sequencing was performed on CD8+ T cells sorted from blood, taken at roughly week 36, from a patient treated with tofacitinib.

The chain's CDR3 is CASGFGGLNTEAFF. As DNA, the CDR3 is TGTGCTAGTGGTTTTGGGGGCCTAAACACTGAAGCTTTCTTT. The chain employs TRBV12-5 and TRBJ1-1; possibly TRBD1 for D (6 bases). Germline V gene sequence: CDR1 LGHNT, CDR2 FRNRAP. The CDR3 totals 14 residues. Trimming left V 3 bases short and J 2 bases short, with 10 bases between.